These T cell receptor beta chains were read from a single sample in a study of T-cell reconstitution after alpha-beta-depleted transplantation in children. TCRdb fed the PCR reads into MiXCR, producing one record per CDR3 protein. The repertoire holds approximately 300,000 distinct CDR3 sequences, with around 10% as singletons. Sequenced here: peripheral blood, sampled 180 days after TCRalphabeta/CD19-depleted stem cell transplant. These receptors were taken from a male patient aged 2-10 years who had a stem cell transplant for chronic granulomatous disease, so the T cells may come from the graft donor. The CDR3 runs from the conserved cysteine through the conserved F or W. A D gene is named only where the DNA matches it firmly. Only some rows state a clone size, as once, few, many or a class for expanded clones.

v_call,d_call,clone_size,j_call,cdr3_nt,cdr3_aa
TRBV20-1,-,many,TRBJ2-2,TGCAGTGCTAGGGGCACCCTCGCGAACACCGGGGAGCTGTTTTTT,CSARGTLANTGELFF
TRBV28,-,many,TRBJ2-7,TGTGCCAGCAGTCTATCGGGGTTCACCTACGAGCAGTACTTC,CASSLSGFTYEQYF
TRBV5-1,TRBD1,many,TRBJ2-5,TGCGCCAGCAGCCCAAAGGGACAGGGAGAGACCCAGTACTTC,CASSPKGQGETQYF
TRBV6-5,TRBD2,many,TRBJ2-1,TGTGCCAGCAGATACTCCGGGACTAGCGGGTACAATGAGCAGTTCTTC,CASRYSGTSGYNEQFF
TRBV7-9,-,many,TRBJ2-7,TGTGCCAGCAGCTTAAGCCGGGACAAGGTGAGCTCCTACGAGCAGTACTTC,CASSLSRDKVSSYEQYF
TRBV19,-,-,TRBJ2-4,TGTGCCAGTAGTATTGGACAAGGGGCCTTAGCCAAAAACATTCAGTACTTC,CASSIGQGALAKNIQYF
TRBV20-1,TRBD2,many,TRBJ2-5,TGCAGTGCTAGAGACGTTTTGAATAGCGGGAGTATTTTTTCCCAGTACTTC,CSARDVLNSGSIFSQYF
TRBV21-1,-,many,TRBJ2-2,TGTGCCAGCAGCAAGGGCACTAGCGGGAGTACCTCCCGCACCGGGGAGCTGTTTTTT,CASSKGTSGSTSRTGELFF
TRBV19,TRBD1,-,TRBJ1-1,TGTGCCAGTACCCCGGACAGGAAAAGGAACACTGAAGCTTTCTTT,CASTPDRKRNTEAFF
TRBV9,-,-,TRBJ2-3,TGTGCCAGCAGCGTAGATCAGGAAGCTTACAGGGTTTTCCCGTCCTATACGCAGTATTTT,CASSVDQEAYRVFPSYTQYF
TRBV12-3/TRBV12-4,TRBD2,few,TRBJ2-1,TGTGCCAGCAGTTTACACACCCCCAGACTAGCGGGAGGGCCTGGGCACAATGAGCAGTTCTTC,CASSLHTPRLAGGPGHNEQFF
TRBV20-1,-,many,TRBJ1-5,TGCAGTGCTAGTTGGTCCGAGCCCCCCACCCGTGGACAGTCCTATGGCAATCAGCCCCAGCATTTT,CSASWSEPPTRGQSYGNQPQHF
TRBV5-4,-,few,TRBJ2-3,TGTGCCAGCAGCTTGGCGGGAATGGTCACAGATACGCAGTATTTT,CASSLAGMVTDTQYF
TRBV7-9,-,many,TRBJ1-2,TGTGCCAGCAGCCCCTCTCCTGGGGGCGGTGGCTACACCTTC,CASSPSPGGGGYTF
TRBV2,TRBD1,-,TRBJ2-7,TGTGCCAGCAGTGCCCTCCGGACAGGCCCTTACGAGCAGTACTTC,CASSALRTGPYEQYF
TRBV10-3,TRBD2,many,TRBJ2-7,TGTGCCATCAGTGACCCGGACGGATGGAGCGGGAGCTCCGCCTACGAGCAGTACTTC,CAISDPDGWSGSSAYEQYF
TRBV10-2,TRBD2,many,TRBJ2-1,TGCGCCAGCAGTGAGGGACTAGCGGGATTAGTCTACAATGAGCAGTTCTTC,CASSEGLAGLVYNEQFF
TRBV6-5,-,many,TRBJ2-3,TGTGCCAGCAGTTACTCGCGACAGTCTTGGTATTTT,CASSYSRQSWYF